What follows are 24 T cell receptor beta chains derived from one specimen sequenced in a study of blood T cell repertoires in COVID-19. Some clones are missing from TCRdb's copy, which holds only in-frame ones; the method was immunoSEQ multiplex PCR. Among 150,000 to 180,000 clones listed, 91% were seen once. Material for sequencing was peripheral blood. These receptors were collected from a man aged 50-59 years with acute or convalescent COVID-19.

The genes are TRBV7-2 and TRBJ1-3; 7 bases are a match to TRBD1. CDR1 and CDR2 from the germline V gene are SGHTA and FQGNSA. V dropped 6 bases and J dropped 2; count of bases not matched to a gene: 7. The CDR3 has 15 amino acids. Here the CDR3 DNA reads TGTGCCAGCAGAGAACAGGGGAGGCCTGGAAACACCATATATTTT. Its translation: CASREQGRPGNTIYF.

The chain joins TRBV6-1 to TRBJ1-4, with TRBD1 matching over 11 bases. The trim removed 1 base at V and 8 bases at J, leaving 15 bases unmatched. This CDR3 spans 19 amino acids. Germline V lookup: CDR1 MNHNS, CDR2 SASEGT. CDR3 region: CASSEVYVRTGGLREKLFF. The DNA for the CDR3 is TGTGCCAGCAGTGAAGTTTATGTAAGGACAGGGGGCCTAAGGGAAAAACTGTTTTTT.

The chain carries TRBV4-1 and TRBJ1-1; D remains ambiguous. The germline V gene has CDR1 MGHRA and CDR2 YSYEKL. The V gene lost 1 base and the J gene lost 6 bases, with 15 bases spanning the gap. The CDR3 totals 15 residues. CDR3: CASSQAWAGIAEAFF. In nucleotides, the CDR3 is TGCGCCAGCAGCCAAGCCTGGGCGGGGATTGCTGAAGCTTTCTTT.

The chain couples TRBV10-3 to TRBJ1-1; D ambiguous. Trimming removed 3 bases from V and 1 base from J, with 6 bases in between. CDR3 size: 13 residues. Per the germline V gene, CDR1 is ENHRY and CDR2 is SYGVKD. The CDR3 protein is CAISDIENTEAFF. Written as DNA, the CDR3 is TGTGCCATCAGTGACATAGAGAACACTGAAGCTTTCTTT.

The chain couples TRBV28 to TRBJ1-5, with TRBD1 identical over 7 bases. Trimming took 6 bases from V and 10 from J; bases not matched to a gene: 9. This CDR3 is 13 amino acids long. Germline V gives CDR1 MDHEN, CDR2 SYDVKM. CDR3 DNA sequence: TGTGCCAGCAGCTTACTACAGGGGTCTCCCCAGCATTTT. Amino acid sequence: CASSLLQGSPQHF.

This sequence joins TRBV16 and TRBJ2-3; D is ambiguous. There are 16 residues in the CDR3. Trimming left V 4 bases short and J 5 bases short, with 19 bases between. The V gene's germline CDR1 is KGHSY and CDR2 FQNENV. For the CDR3, the DNA is TGTGCCAGCAGCCCCTCTTTGGTTCGAGCTAGAGATACGCAGTATTTT. Residues: CASSPSLVRARDTQYF.

This clone showed up just a few times. The chain links TRBV9 to TRBJ2-3; maybe TRBD2 (6 bases). V lost 9 bases, J lost 0 bases, and 20 bases lay in between. This CDR3 contains 16 residues. Germline values: CDR1 SGDLS, CDR2 YYNGEE. The CDR3 loop reads CATSRRGSGSTDTQYF. The DNA of the CDR3 is TGTGCCACCTCCCGCCGGGGGTCGGGAAGCACAGATACGCAGTATTTT.

The chain uses TRBV6-2 or TRBV6-3 and TRBJ2-1; D is perhaps TRBD1 (6 bases). V was cut by 3 bases and J by 8 bases, with 11 bases left in between. The CDR3 runs to 13 residues. The germline CDR1 and CDR2 sequences are MNHEY and SVGEGT. CDR3 loop: CASSYRGKDEQFF. CDR3 coding DNA: TGTGCCAGCAGTTATAGGGGGAAGGATGAGCAGTTCTTC.

CDR3 loop: CASSLVAHRGGGYTF. CDR3 DNA sequence: TGTGCCAGCAGCTTAGTGGCCCACAGGGGAGGTGGCTACACCTTC. The rearrangement links TRBV7-9 to TRBJ1-2, with 7 bases matching TRBD1. Looked up from germline, CDR1 is SEHNR and CDR2 is FQNEAQ (reference sequence). The CDR3 spans 15 residues. The J segment lost 7 bases and the V segment lost 1 base, leaving 9 bases of the junction unmatched.

The V call is TRBV28, the J call TRBJ1-2, with 8 bases fitting TRBD1. The V segment lost 8 bases and the J segment 6 bases; nucleotides outside the gene matches: 14. This CDR3 comprises 15 residues. In germline, CDR1 is MDHEN, CDR2 SYDVKM. In DNA form, the CDR3 reads TGTGCCAGCCACCGGGGGACAGGATCTTCGGATGGCTACACCTTC. This codes for CASHRGTGSSDGYTF.

The chain joins TRBV15 to TRBJ1-2; 7 bases fit TRBD1. CDR1 and CDR2 from the germline V gene are LNHNV and YYDKDF (reference sequence). The ends lost 0 bases at V and 9 bases at J; junction bases unmatched: 10. The CDR3 length is 15 residues. DNA for the CDR3: TGTGCCACCAGCAGAGATATAGGGACAGCCATTCGCTACACCTTC. It translates to CATSRDIGTAIRYTF.

This clone turned up a few times. This sequence joins TRBV7-9 and TRBJ2-7; 7 bases fit TRBD2. This CDR3 region has 14 residues. V lost 0 bases to trimming and J lost 1 base; unmatched junction nucleotides: 0. Germline CDR1 is SEHNR and CDR2 is FQNEAQ (reference sequence). The CDR3 reads CASSLAGRSYEQYF. The CDR3 coding sequence is TGTGCCAGCAGCTTAGCCGGGAGGTCCTACGAGCAGTACTTC.

V gene TRBV24-1 combines with J gene TRBJ1-4; D possibly corresponds to TRBD1 (5 bases). Germline-derived CDR1 and CDR2 are KGHDR and SFDVKD. The CDR3 is 13 amino acids. Trimming removed 7 bases from V and 7 bases from J, with 12 bases in between. This chain's CDR3 is CATSDAQGEKLFF. CDR3 coding DNA: TGTGCCACCAGCGACGCCCAGGGTGAAAAACTGTTTTTT.

Only a few counts were recorded for this clone. V is TRBV19 and J is TRBJ2-5; possible D gene TRBD1, 5 bases. Germline V gene data show CDR1 as LNHDA and CDR2 as SQIVND (reference sequence). V gave up 1 base and J gave up 3 bases, with 12 bases separating them. The CDR3 covers 15 residues. CDR3 DNA: TGTGCCAGTAGTATAGGCAGGGCGTCCGAAGAGACCCAGTACTTC. Translated: CASSIGRASEETQYF.

The chain uses TRBV10-1 and TRBJ2-1, with 11 positions matching TRBD1. V lost 2 bases to trimming and J lost 8 bases; unmatched junction nucleotides: 2. Germline V gene sequence: CDR1 WNHNN, CDR2 SYGVQD (reference sequence). The CDR3 totals 14 residues. CDR3 DNA sequence: TGCGCCAGCAGTGAGGGACAGGGGGCCGATGAGCAGTTCTTC. As protein: CASSEGQGADEQFF.

The rearrangement uses TRBV10-2 and TRBJ1-1; a possible D gene is TRBD1 (5 bases). The V gene lost 9 bases and the J gene lost 0 bases, with 14 bases spanning the gap. The CDR3 has 14 residues. Germline CDR1 and CDR2: WSHSY and SAAADI. CDR3 nucleotides: TGCGCCAGTTCTCGATCAGGGATGAACACTGAAGCTTTCTTT. This gives the protein CASSRSGMNTEAFF.

The J gene is TRBJ1-5, the V gene TRBV6-2 or TRBV6-3; D not resolved. Trimming took off 4 bases at V and 7 bases at J, with 14 bases between the two ends. Germline V gene data show CDR1 as MNHEY and CDR2 as SVGEGT. The CDR3 length is 14 residues. The CDR3 DNA reads TGTGCCAGCAGTTCCTTGAGTTCGGGGCAGCCCCAGCATTTT. Protein product: CASSSLSSGQPQHF.

This rearrangement joins TRBV18 to TRBJ1-6, with 10 bases identical to TRBD1. CDR3 length equals 15 residues. Looked up from germline, CDR1 is KGHSH and CDR2 is LQKENI. Trimming removed 5 bases from V and 9 bases from J; junction bases left unmatched: 7. The CDR3 loop is CASSEDRGYRSPLHF. CDR3 nucleotides: TGTGCCAGCTCAGAGGACAGGGGGTATCGTTCACCCCTCCACTTT.

In nucleotides, the CDR3 is TGTGCCAGCAGCCAAAGGAGGGGGCATACCTACGAGCAGTACTTC. It translates to CASSQRRGHTYEQYF. This chain joins TRBV14 and TRBJ2-7, with D possibly matching TRBD1 (7 bases). V was cut by 2 bases and J by 2 bases, with 13 bases left in between. The CDR3 sequence is 15 residues long. Germline lookup yields CDR1 SGHDN and CDR2 FVKESK.

This clone has just a few counts. The genes are TRBV19 and TRBJ2-7; D is possibly TRBD1 (6 bases). The CDR3 sequence is 13 residues long. The germline CDR1 and CDR2 sequences are LNHDA and SQIVND (reference sequence). Between the trimmed V and J ends, which lost 5 bases and 5 bases, there was a span of 13 bases. In nucleotides, the CDR3 is TGTGCCAGTAGTCCGACAGGTAAGGACGAGCAGTACTTC. Translating it yields CASSPTGKDEQYF.

V usage is TRBV19 and J usage is TRBJ2-1; the match to TRBD2 covers 14 bases. V trimming: 5 bases; J trimming: 8 bases; junction bases outside the gene matches: 17. CDR3 length equals 19 residues. Germline V lookup: CDR1 LNHDA, CDR2 SQIVND (reference sequence). The CDR3 reads CASSAGLAGVPGSVDEQFF. The CDR3, as DNA: TGTGCCAGTAGTGCGGGACTAGCGGGAGTCCCGGGGTCTGTAGATGAGCAGTTCTTC.

The V and J genes are TRBV4-1 and TRBJ2-1; 12 nucleotides match TRBD2. This CDR3 contains 17 residues. The V and J ends lost 4 bases and 0 bases, in that order; junction bases with no gene match: 4. Germline V gene sequence: CDR1 MGHRA, CDR2 YSYEKL. The CDR3 here is CASSLLTSGSSYNEQFF. The CDR3 DNA is TGCGCCAGCAGCCTTTTGACTAGCGGGAGCTCCTACAATGAGCAGTTCTTC.

The CDR3 bases are TGTGCCAGCAGTCGAATTACTAGCGGGGGGGAAGATACGCAGTATTTT. This translates into CASSRITSGGEDTQYF. The rearrangement uses TRBV6-2 or TRBV6-3 and TRBJ2-3; 13 bases match TRBD2. V shed 5 bases and J 5 bases; nucleotides not matched to a gene: 7. Per the germline V gene, CDR1 is MNHEY and CDR2 is SVGEGT. The CDR3 is 16 residues long.

The rearrangement links TRBV28 to TRBJ1-2; D is ambiguous. V was cut by 4 bases and J by 4 bases, with 7 bases left in between. In germline, CDR1 is MDHEN, CDR2 SYDVKM. The CDR3 length is 12 residues. CDR3 sequence reads: CASSSSGYGYTF. The CDR3 DNA follows: TGTGCCAGCAGTTCCTCCGGCTATGGCTACACCTTC.